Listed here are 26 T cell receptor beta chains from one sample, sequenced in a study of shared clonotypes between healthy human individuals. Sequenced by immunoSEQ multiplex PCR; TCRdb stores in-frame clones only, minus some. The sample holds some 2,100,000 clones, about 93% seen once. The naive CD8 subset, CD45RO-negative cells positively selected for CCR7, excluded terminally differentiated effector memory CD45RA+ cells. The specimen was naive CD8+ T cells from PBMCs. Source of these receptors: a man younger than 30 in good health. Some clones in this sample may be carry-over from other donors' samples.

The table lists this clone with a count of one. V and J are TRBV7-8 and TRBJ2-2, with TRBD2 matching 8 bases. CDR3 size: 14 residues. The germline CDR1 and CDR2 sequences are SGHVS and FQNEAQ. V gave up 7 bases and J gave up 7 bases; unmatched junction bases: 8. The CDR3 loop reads CASMSAGDVGELFF. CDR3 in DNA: TGTGCCAGCATGTCAGCGGGAGATGTCGGGGAGCTGTTTTTT. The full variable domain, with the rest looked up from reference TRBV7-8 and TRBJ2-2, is GAGVSQSPRYKVAKRGQDVALRCDPISGHVSLFWYQQALGQGPEFLTYFQNEAQLDKSGLPSDRFFAERPEGSVSTLKIQRTQQEDSAVYLCASMSAGDVGELFFGEGSRLTVL.

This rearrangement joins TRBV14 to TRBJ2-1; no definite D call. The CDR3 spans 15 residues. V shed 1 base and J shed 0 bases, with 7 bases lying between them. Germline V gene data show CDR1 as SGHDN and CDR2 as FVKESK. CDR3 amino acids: CASSQGPSSYNEQFF. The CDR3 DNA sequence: TGTGCCAGCAGCCAAGGACCGAGCTCCTACAATGAGCAGTTCTTC.

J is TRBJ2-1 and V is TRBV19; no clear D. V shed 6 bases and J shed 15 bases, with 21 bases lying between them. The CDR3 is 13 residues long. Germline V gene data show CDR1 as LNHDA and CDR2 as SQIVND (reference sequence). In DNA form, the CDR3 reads TGTGCCAGTAGCCCCTCGTACCTATCGGGCGGGTTCTTC. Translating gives CASSPSYLSGGFF.

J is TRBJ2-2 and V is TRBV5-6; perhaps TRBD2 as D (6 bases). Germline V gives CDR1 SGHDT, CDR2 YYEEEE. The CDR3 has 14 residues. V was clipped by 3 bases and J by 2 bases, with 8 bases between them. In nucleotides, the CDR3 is TGTGCCAGCAGCTCGGGACTTAACACCGGGGAGCTGTTTTTT. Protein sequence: CASSSGLNTGELFF.

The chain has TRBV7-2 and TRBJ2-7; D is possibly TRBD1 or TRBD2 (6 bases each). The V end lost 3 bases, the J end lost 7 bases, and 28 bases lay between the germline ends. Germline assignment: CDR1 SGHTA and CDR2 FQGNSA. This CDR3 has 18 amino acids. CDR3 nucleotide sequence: TGTGCCAGCAGCTTGTTGGGAGCGGGTAGAATTGGGGGCATAGAGCAGTACTTC. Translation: CASSLLGAGRIGGIEQYF.

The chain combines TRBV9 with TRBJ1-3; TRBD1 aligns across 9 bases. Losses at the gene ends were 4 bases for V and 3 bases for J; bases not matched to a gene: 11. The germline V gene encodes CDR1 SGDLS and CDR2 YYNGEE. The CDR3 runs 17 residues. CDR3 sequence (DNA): TGTGCCAGCAGCCCATCCCGGGACAGGGTAGTTGGAAACACCATATATTTT. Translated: CASSPSRDRVVGNTIYF.

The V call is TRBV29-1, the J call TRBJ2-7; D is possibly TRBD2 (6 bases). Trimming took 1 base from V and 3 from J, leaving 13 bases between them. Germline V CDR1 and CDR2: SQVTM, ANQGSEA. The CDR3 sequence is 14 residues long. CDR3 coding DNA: TGCAGCGTTGAAGTTGGAGGGGACCGCTACGAGCAGTACTTC. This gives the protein CSVEVGGDRYEQYF.

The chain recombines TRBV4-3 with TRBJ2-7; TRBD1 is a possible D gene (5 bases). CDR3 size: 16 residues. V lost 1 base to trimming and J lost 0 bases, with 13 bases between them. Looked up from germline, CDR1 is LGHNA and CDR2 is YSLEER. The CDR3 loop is CASSQVLAGSSYEQYF. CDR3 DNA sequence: TGCGCCAGCAGCCAAGTCTTGGCAGGGTCCTCCTACGAGCAGTACTTC.

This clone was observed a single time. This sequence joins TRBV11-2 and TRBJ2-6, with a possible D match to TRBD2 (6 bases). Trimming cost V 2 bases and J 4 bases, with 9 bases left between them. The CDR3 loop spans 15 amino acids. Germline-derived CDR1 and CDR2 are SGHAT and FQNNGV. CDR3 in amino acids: CASSLRGLGANVLTF. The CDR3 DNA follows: TGTGCCAGCAGCTTACGGGGACTCGGGGCCAACGTCCTGACTTTC.

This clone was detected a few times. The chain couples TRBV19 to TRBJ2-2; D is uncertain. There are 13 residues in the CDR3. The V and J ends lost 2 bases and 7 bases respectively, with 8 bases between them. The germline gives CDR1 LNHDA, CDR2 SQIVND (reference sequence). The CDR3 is CASSIIPLGELFF. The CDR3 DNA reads TGTGCCAGTAGTATAATCCCCCTCGGGGAGCTGTTTTTT.

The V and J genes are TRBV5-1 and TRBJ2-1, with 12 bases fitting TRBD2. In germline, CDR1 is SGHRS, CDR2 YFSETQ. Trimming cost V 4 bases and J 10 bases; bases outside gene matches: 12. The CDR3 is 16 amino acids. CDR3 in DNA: TGCGCCAGCAGCGACGGACTAGCGGGAATATTAGGCGAGCAGTTCTTC. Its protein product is CASSDGLAGILGEQFF.

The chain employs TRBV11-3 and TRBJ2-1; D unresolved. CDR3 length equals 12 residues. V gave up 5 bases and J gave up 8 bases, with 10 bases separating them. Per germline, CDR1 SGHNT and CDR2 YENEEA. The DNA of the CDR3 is TGTGCCAGCAGCCACGGGTGGGATGAGCAGTTCTTC. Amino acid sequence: CASSHGWDEQFF.

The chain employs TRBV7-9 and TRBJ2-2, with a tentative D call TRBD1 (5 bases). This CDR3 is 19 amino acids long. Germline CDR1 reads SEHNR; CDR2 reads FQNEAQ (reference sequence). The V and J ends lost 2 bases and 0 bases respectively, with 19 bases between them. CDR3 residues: CASSLRRATDKSNTGELFF. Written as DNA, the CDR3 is TGTGCCAGCAGCTTACGCCGCGCGACGGACAAATCGAACACCGGGGAGCTGTTTTTT.

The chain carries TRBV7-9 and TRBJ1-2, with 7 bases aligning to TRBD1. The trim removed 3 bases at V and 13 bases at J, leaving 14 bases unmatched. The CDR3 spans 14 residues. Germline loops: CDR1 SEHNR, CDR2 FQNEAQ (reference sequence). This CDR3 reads CASSFKGQGGIRTF. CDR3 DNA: TGTGCCAGCAGCTTTAAGGGGCAGGGGGGAATTCGCACCTTC.

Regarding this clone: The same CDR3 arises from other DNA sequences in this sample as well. The CDR3 loop is CASSVGSGGYEQYF. The CDR3 coding sequence is TGTGCCAGCAGCGTAGGTTCAGGGGGCTACGAGCAGTACTTC. The chain recombines TRBV9 with TRBJ2-7; 7 bases are shared with TRBD1. Germline trimming cut 0 bases from V and 3 bases from J; bases unmatched to any gene: 3. Germline lookup yields CDR1 SGDLS and CDR2 YYNGEE. The CDR3 is 14 amino acids.

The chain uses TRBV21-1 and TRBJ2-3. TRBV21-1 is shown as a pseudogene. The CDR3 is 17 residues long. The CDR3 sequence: CASSAFKGQVSTDTQYF. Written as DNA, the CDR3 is TGTGCCAGCAGCGCCTTTAAAGGGCAGGTTAGCACAGATACGCAGTATTTT.

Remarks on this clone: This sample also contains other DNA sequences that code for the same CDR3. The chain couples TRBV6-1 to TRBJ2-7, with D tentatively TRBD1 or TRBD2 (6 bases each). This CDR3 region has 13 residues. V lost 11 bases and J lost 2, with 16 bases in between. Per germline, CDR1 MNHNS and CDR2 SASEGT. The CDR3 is CASGAGGPYEQYF. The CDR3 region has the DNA TGTGCCTCAGGGGCCGGGGGCCCCTACGAGCAGTACTTC.

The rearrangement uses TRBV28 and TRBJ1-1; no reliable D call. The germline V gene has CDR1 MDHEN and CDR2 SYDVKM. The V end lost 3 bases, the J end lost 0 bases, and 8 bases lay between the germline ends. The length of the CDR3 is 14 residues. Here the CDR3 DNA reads TGTGCCAGCAGTTTCGCGGCCATGAACACTGAAGCTTTCTTT. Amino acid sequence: CASSFAAMNTEAFF.

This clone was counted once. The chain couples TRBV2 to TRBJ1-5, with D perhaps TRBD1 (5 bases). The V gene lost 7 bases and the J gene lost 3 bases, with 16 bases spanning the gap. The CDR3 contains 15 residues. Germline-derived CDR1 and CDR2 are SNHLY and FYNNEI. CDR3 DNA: TGTGCCAGCACCGGAGGGGCGCCCATCAATCAGCCCCAGCATTTT. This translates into CASTGGAPINQPQHF.

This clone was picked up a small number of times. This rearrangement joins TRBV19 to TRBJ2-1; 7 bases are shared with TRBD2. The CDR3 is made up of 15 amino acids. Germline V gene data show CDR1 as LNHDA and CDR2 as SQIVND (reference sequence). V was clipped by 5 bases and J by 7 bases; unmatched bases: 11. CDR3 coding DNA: TGTGCCAGTAGTCGGGACTACGCGGAATGGAATGAGCAGTTCTTC. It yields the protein CASSRDYAEWNEQFF.

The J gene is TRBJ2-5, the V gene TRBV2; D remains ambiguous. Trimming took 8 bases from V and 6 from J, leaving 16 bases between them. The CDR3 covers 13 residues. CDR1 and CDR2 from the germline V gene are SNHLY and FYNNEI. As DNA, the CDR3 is TGTGCCAGCTGGATGGAGCCCGAGCAGACCCAGTACTTC. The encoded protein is CASWMEPEQTQYF.

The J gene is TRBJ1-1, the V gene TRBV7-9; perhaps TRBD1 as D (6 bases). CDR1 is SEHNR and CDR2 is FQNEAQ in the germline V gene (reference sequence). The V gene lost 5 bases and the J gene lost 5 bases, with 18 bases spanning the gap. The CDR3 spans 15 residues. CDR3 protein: CASSLGGQGRTEAFF. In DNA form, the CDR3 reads TGTGCCAGCAGCCTAGGAGGGCAGGGGAGAACTGAAGCTTTCTTT.

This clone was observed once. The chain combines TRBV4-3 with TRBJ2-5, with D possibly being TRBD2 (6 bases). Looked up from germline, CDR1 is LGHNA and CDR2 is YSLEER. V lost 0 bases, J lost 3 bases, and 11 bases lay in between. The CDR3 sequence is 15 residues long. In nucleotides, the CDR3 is TGCGCCAGCAGCCAAGAGGCGGGAATGGAAGAGACCCAGTACTTC. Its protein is CASSQEAGMEETQYF.

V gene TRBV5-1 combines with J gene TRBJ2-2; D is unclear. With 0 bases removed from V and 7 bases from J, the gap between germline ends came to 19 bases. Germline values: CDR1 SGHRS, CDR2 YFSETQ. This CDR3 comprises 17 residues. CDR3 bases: TGCGCCAGCAGCTTGGGTTGGCAGGTCCCGGTAGACGGGGAGCTGTTTTTT. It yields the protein CASSLGWQVPVDGELFF.

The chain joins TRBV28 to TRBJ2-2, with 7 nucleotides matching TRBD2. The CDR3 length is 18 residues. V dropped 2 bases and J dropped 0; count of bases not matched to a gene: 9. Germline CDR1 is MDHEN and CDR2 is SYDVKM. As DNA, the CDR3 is TGTGCCAGCAGTTTACGGCTAGCGGAGTGGGCGAACACCGGGGAGCTGTTTTTT. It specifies CASSLRLAEWANTGELFF. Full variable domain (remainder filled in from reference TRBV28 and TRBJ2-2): DVKVTQSSRYLVKRTGEKVFLECVQDMDHENMFWYRQDPGLGLRLIYFSYDVKMKEKGDIPEGYSVSREKKERFSLILESASTNQTSMYLCASSLRLAEWANTGELFFGEGSRLTVL.

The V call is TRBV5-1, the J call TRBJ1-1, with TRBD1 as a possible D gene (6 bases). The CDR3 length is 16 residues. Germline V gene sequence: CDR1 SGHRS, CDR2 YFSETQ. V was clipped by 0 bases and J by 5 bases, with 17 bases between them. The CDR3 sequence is CASSLDYRGAGTEAFF. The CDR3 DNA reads TGCGCCAGCAGCTTGGATTATAGGGGGGCGGGTACTGAAGCTTTCTTT.